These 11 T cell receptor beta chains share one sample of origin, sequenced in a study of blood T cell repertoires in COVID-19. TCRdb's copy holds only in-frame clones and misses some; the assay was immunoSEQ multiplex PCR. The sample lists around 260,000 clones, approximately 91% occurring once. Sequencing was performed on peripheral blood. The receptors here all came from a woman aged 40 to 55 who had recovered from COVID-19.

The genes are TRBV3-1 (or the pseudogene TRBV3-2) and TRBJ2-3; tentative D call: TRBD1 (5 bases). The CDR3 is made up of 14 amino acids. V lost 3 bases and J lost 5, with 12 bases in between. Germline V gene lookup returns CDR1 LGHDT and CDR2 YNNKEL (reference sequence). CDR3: CASSHLTGKDTQYF. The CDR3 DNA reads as TGTGCCAGCAGCCATCTCACAGGAAAAGATACGCAGTATTTT.

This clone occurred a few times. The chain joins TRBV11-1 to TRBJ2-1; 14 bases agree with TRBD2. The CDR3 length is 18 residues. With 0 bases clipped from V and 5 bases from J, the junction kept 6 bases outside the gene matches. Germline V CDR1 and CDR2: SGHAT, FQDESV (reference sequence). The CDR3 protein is CASSLALTGLAGDNEQFF. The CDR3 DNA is TGTGCCAGCAGCTTAGCTCTGACGGGACTAGCGGGGGACAATGAGCAGTTCTTC.

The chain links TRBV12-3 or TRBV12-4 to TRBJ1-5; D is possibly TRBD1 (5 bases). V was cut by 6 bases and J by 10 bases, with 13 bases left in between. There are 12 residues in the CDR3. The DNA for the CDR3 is TGTGCCAGCAGAGGGGATAGGGGCCCCCAGCATTTT. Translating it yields CASRGDRGPQHF.

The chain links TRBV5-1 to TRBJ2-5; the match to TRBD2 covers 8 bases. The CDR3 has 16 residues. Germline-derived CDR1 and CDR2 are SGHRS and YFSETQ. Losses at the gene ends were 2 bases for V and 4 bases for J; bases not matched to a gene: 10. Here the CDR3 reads CASSFGVTSVPETQYF. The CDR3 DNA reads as TGCGCCAGCAGCTTTGGTGTGACTAGCGTCCCAGAGACCCAGTACTTC.

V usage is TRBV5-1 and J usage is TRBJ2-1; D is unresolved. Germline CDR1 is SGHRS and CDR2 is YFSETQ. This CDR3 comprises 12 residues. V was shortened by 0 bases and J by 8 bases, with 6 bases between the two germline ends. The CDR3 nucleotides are TGCGCCAGCAGCTTGGCAGGCCATGAGCAGTTCTTC. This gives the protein CASSLAGHEQFF.

CDR3 in amino acids: CASSYSQGVRGEQFF. CDR3 nucleotide sequence: TGTGCCAGCAGTTACAGTCAGGGGGTGAGGGGTGAGCAGTTCTTC. This chain joins TRBV6-5 and TRBJ2-1; TRBD1 matches 7 bases. J gave up 9 bases and V 2 bases, and 10 bases lay outside the gene matches. CDR3 size: 15 residues. Germline lookup yields CDR1 MNHEY and CDR2 SVGAGI.

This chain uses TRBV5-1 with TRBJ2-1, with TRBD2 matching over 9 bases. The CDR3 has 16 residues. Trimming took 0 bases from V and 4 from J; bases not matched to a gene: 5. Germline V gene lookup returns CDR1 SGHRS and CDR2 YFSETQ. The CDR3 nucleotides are TGCGCCAGCAGCTTGGGCCTAGCGGGGTTATACAATGAGCAGTTCTTC. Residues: CASSLGLAGLYNEQFF.

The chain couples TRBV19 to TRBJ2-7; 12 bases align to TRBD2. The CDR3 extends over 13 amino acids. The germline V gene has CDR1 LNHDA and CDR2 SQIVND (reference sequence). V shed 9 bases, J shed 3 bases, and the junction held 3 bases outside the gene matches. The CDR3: CASGGLAGYEQYF. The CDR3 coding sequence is TGTGCCAGCGGGGGACTAGCGGGCTACGAGCAGTACTTC.

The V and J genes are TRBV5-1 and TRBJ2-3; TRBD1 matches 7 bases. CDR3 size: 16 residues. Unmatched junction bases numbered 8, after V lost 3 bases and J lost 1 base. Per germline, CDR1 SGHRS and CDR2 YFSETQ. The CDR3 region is CASSSHPGQGTDTQYF. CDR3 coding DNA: TGCGCCAGCAGCTCACACCCAGGACAGGGCACAGATACGCAGTATTTT.

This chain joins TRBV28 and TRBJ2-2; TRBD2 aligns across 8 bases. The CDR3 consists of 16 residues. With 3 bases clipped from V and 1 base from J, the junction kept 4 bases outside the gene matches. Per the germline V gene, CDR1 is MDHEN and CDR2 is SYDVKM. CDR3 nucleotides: TGTGCCAGCAGTTTCACCGGGAGGGTGAACACCGGGGAGCTGTTTTTT. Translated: CASSFTGRVNTGELFF.

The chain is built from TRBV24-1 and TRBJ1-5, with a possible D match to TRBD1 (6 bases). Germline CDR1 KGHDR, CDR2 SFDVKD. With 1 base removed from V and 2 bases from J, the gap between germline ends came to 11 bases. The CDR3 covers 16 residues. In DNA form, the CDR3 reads TGTGCCACCAGTGATTTAAGCCGACAGGGCAATCAGCCCCAGCATTTT. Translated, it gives CATSDLSRQGNQPQHF.